This TCR beta chain comes out of a study of shared clonotypes between healthy human individuals. Using immunoSEQ multiplex PCR, the repertoire was profiled, and TCRdb retains in-frame clones only, with some absent. The sample shows more than 1,200,000 clones, approximately 98.5% of them seen only once. The sample comprised naive CD4+ T cells sorted from blood. Subset noted: CD45RA+ positively selected. The source is a man aged 25 to 45 in good health.

CDR3 region: CASSDTGRAFF. DNA for the CDR3: TGTGCCAGCAGTGATACAGGGCGGGCTTTCTTT. V is TRBV25-1 and J is TRBJ1-1, with D perhaps matching TRBD1 (6 bases). Germline assignment: CDR1 MGHDK and CDR2 SYGVNS. V was trimmed by 3 bases and J by 11 bases, leaving 10 bases between them. The CDR3 runs to 11 residues.